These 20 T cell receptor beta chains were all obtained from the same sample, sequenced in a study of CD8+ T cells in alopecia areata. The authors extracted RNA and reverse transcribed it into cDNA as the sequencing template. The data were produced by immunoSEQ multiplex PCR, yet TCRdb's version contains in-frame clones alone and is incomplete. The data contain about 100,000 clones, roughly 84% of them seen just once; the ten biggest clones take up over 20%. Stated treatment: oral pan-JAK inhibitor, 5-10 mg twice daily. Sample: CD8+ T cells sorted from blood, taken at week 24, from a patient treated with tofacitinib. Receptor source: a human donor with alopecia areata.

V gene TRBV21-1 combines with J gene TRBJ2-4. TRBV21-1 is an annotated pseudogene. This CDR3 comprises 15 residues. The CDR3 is CASIHGGRAKNIQYF. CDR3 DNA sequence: TGTGCCAGCATCCATGGGGGAAGGGCCAAAAACATTCAGTACTTC.

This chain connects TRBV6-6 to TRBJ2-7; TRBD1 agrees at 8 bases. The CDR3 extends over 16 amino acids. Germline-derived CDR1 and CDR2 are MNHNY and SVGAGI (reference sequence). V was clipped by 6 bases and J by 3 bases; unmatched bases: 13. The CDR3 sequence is CASRLAGQGTIYEQYF. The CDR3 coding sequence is TGTGCCAGCAGACTAGCTGGACAGGGCACTATCTACGAGCAGTACTTC.

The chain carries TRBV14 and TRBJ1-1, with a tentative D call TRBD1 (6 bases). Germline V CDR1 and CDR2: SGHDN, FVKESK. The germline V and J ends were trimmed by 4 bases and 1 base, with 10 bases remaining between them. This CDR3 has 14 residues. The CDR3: CASSPRGANTEAFF. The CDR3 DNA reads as TGTGCCAGCAGCCCGCGGGGGGCGAACACTGAAGCTTTCTTT.

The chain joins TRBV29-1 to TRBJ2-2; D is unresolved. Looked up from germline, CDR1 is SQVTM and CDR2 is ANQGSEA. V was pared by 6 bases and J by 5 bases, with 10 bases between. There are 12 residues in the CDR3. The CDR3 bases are TGCAGCGTGGTCTGGCCAACCGGGGAGCTGTTTTTT. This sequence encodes CSVVWPTGELFF.

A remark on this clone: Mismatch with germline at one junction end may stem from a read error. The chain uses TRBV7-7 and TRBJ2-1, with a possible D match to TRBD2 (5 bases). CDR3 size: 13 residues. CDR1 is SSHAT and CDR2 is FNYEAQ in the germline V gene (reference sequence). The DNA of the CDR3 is TGTGCTAGCAGCTCCGGACTGAACAATGAGCAGTTCTTC. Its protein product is CASSSGLNNEQFF.

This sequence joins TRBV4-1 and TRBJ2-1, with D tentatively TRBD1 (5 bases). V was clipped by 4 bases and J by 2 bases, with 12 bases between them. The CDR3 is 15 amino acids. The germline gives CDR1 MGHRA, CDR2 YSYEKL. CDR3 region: CASSRALGAYNEQFF. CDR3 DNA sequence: TGCGCCAGCAGCCGAGCATTAGGGGCCTACAATGAGCAGTTCTTC.

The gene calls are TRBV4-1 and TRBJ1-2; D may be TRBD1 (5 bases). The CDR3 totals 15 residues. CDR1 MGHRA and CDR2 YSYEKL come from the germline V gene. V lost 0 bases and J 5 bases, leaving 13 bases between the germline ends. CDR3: CASSQEGDGIYGYTF. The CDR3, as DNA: TGCGCCAGCAGCCAAGAAGGGGACGGCATTTATGGCTACACCTTC.

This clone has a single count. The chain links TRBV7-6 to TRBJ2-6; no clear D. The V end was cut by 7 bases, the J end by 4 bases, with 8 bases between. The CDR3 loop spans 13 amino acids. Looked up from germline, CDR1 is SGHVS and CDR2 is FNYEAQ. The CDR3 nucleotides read TGTGCCAGCACCCCGTCAGGGGCCAACGTCCTGACTTTC. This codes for CASTPSGANVLTF.

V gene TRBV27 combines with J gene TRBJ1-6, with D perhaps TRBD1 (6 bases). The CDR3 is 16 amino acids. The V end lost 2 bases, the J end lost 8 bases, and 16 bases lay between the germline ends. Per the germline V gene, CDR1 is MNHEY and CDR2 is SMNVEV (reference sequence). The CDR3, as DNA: TGTGCCAGCAGTTTAGCGGCAGGGGCCTCTTATTCACCCCTCCACTTT. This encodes CASSLAAGASYSPLHF.

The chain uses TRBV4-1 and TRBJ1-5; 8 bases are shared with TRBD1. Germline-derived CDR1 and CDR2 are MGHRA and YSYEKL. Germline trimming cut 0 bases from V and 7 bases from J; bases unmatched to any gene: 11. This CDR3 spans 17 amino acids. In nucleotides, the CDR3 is TGCGCCAGCAGCCAAGATGGGCATCAGGGGGCGGGCCAGCCCCAGCATTTT. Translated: CASSQDGHQGAGQPQHF.

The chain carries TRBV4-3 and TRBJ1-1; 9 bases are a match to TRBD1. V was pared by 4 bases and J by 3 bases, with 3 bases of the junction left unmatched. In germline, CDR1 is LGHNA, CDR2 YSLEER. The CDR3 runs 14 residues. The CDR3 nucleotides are TGCGCCAGCAGCCTCGGGACAGGGTACACTGAAGCTTTCTTT. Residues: CASSLGTGYTEAFF.

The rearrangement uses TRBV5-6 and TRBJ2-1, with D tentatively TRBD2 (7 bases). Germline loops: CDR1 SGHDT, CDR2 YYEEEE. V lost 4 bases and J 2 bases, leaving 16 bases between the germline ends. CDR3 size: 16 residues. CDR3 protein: CASSRGGEGAYNEQFF. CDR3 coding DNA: TGTGCCAGCAGCCGTGGAGGGGAGGGGGCCTACAATGAGCAGTTCTTC.

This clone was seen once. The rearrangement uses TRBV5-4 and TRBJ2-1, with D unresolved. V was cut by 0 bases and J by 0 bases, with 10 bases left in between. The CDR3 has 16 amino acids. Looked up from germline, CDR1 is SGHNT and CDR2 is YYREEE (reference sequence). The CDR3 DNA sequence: TGTGCCAGCAGCTTGGAGAAGGGAAGCTCCTACAATGAGCAGTTCTTC. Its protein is CASSLEKGSSYNEQFF.

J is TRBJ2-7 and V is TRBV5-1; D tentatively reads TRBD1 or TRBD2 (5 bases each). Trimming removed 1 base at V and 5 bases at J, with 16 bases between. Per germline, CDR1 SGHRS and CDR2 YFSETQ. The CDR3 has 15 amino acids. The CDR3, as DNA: TGCGCCAGCAGCTTGTATCAGGGTGAGGAGGACGAGCAGTACTTC. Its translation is CASSLYQGEEDEQYF.

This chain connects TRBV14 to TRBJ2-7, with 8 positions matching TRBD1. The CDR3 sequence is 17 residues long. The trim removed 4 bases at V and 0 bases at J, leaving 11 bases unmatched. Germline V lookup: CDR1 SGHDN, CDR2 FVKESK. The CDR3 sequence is CASSPRGQALFSYEQYF. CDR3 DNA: TGTGCCAGCAGCCCTAGGGGACAGGCTCTCTTCTCCTACGAGCAGTACTTC. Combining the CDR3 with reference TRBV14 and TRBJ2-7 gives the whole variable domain EAGVTQFPSHSVIEKGQTVTLRCDPISGHDNLYWYRRVMGKEIKFLLHFVKESKQDESGMPNNRFLAERTGGTYSTLKVQPAELEDSGVYFCASSPRGQALFSYEQYFGPGTRLTVT.

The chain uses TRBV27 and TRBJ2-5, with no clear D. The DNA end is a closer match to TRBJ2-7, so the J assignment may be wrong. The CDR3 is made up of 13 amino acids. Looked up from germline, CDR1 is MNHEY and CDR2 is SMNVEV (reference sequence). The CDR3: CASSLSRSYEQYF. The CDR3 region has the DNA TGTGCCAGCAGTTTATCCCGTTCCTACGAGCAGTACTTC.

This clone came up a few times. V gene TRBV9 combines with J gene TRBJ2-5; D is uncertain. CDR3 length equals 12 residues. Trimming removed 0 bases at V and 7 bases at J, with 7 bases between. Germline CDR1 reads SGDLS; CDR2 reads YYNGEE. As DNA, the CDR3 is TGTGCCAGCAGCGTAGAAGCTGGGACCCAGTACTTC. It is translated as CASSVEAGTQYF.

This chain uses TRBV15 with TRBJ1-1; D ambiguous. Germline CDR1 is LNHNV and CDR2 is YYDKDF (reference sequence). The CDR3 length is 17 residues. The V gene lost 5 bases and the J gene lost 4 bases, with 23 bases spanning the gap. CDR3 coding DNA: TGTGCCACCAGCCCATCCCAATCTCCCGGAGGAGGCACTGAAGCTTTCTTT. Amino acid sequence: CATSPSQSPGGGTEAFF.

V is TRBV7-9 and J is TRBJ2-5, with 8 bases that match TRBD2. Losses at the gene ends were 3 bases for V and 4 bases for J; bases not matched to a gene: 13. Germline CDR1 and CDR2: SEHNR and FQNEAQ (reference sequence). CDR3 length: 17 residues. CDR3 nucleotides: TGTGCCAGCAGCTTGATATGGGCGGGGGGCCGAGGAGAGACCCAGTACTTC. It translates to CASSLIWAGGRGETQYF.

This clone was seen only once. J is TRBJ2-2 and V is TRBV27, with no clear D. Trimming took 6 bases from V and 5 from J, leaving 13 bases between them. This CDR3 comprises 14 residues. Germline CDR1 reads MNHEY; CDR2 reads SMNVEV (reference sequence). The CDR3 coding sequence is TGTGCCAGCAGCCCACTCTCCGGGACCGGGGAGCTGTTTTTT. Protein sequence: CASSPLSGTGELFF.